This section outlines one T cell receptor beta chain sequence together with its context. The antigen remains unidentified. The V end lost 3 bases, the J end lost 3 bases, and 14 bases lay between the germline ends. Germline CDR1 reads SGDLS; CDR2 reads YYNGEE. CDR3 size: 15 residues. Libraries were prepared by immunoSEQ multiplex PCR; TCRdb keeps only in-frame clonotypes and omits some of them. The sample contains approximately 2.5 million clones, around 94% of which appear only once. The source of the sample is a study of shared clonotypes between healthy human individuals. Findings and limits, study-wide: The study's rarefaction showed incomplete sorted-subset sequencing despite large depth. Roughly 5% of naive CD4 clonotypes were common to a few donors. How much donors shared clonotypes was expected to be affected by sequencing depth. Relative to clonotypes present in all four donors, those not shared had lower generation probabilities.

The TCR originated in a man aged 18 to 29 in good health. The specimen sequenced was naive CD4+ T cells sorted from blood. The sample's subset: CD45RA+ positively selected. The genes are TRBV9 and TRBJ2-3; D is tentatively TRBD1 or TRBD2 (6 bases each). DNA of the CDR3: TGTGCCAGCAGCGGTCTAGGGGGGTCAACAGATACGCAGTATTTT. It encodes CASSGLGGSTDTQYF.